A single sample gave rise to the 22 T cell receptor beta chains below, sequenced in a study of blood T cells in healthy people across ages. A second about 7 to 11 cycle PCR used barcoded and J-beta primers. TCRdb used MiXCR to reprocess the 5' RACE reads, holding one entry per CDR3 protein. The table includes about 620,000 distinct CDR3 sequences, roughly 21% detected once. The sequencing input was blood. Receptors originate from an older man in good health.

The genes are TRBV24-1 and TRBJ2-2; no firm D call. This CDR3 is built from 11 residues. The V end was cut by 4 bases, the J end by 10 bases, with 6 bases between. Germline CDR1 and CDR2: KGHDR and SFDVKD. The chain's CDR3 is CATSDSLELFF. DNA of the CDR3: TGTGCCACCAGTGACTCCCTGGAGCTGTTTTTT.

V and J are TRBV5-1 and TRBJ1-1, with D possibly TRBD1 on 6 matching bases. CDR1 and CDR2 from the germline V gene are SGHRS and YFSETQ. The CDR3 extends over 16 amino acids. V lost 5 bases, J lost 0 bases, and 17 bases lay in between. The CDR3 spells CASSSLRTAMNTEAFF. CDR3 DNA sequence: TGCGCCAGCAGTTCCCTCCGGACAGCCATGAACACTGAAGCTTTCTTT. Complete variable domain (other parts from reference TRBV5-1 and TRBJ1-1): KAGVTQTPRYLIKTRGQQVTLSCSPISGHRSVSWYQQTPGQGLQFLFEYFSETQRNKGNFPGRFSGRQFSNSRSEMNVSTLELGDSALYLCASSSLRTAMNTEAFFGQGTRLTVV.

The chain combines TRBV16 with TRBJ1-4; D unresolved. The V gene lost 0 bases and the J gene lost 8 bases, with 10 bases spanning the gap. CDR1 and CDR2 from the germline V gene are KGHSY and FQNENV. This CDR3 is 14 amino acids long. The DNA for the CDR3 is TGTGCCAGCAGCCAATCCTTAAACGGCGAAAAACTGTTTTTT. The encoded protein is CASSQSLNGEKLFF.

This clonotype was seen more than once but under ten times. The chain joins TRBV6-5 to TRBJ2-4, with 9 bases identical to TRBD1. V shed 6 bases and J 4 bases; nucleotides not matched to a gene: 4. Germline lookup yields CDR1 MNHEY and CDR2 SVGAGI. This CDR3 contains 14 residues. This CDR3 is CASRSGTGKNIQYF. The CDR3 region has the DNA TGTGCCAGCAGGTCCGGGACAGGGAAAAACATTCAGTACTTC.

The chain has TRBV3-1 and TRBJ2-7; 8 positions match TRBD1. V lost 3 bases, J lost 4 bases, and 14 bases stayed unmatched. Germline values: CDR1 LGHDT, CDR2 YNNKEL (reference sequence). This CDR3 is 17 amino acids long. The CDR3 sequence: CASSQVVGGTGLYEQYF. DNA for the CDR3: TGTGCCAGCAGCCAGGTAGTTGGGGGGACAGGCCTTTACGAGCAGTACTTC.

In this sample, this clonotype turned up a few times. The chain couples TRBV20-1 to TRBJ1-1; D uncertain. V was trimmed by 5 bases and J by 3 bases, leaving 13 bases between them. In germline, CDR1 is DFQATT, CDR2 SNEGSKA (reference sequence). The CDR3 totals 13 residues. As DNA, the CDR3 is TGCAGTGCTTCCCGGGGTAGAGACACTGAAGCTTTCTTT. As protein: CSASRGRDTEAFF.

A remark on this clonotype: The junction does not match germline at one end; this may be a read error. The V gene is TRBV3-1, the J gene TRBJ2-4, with D maybe TRBD1 (5 bases). The CDR3 loop spans 14 amino acids. Germline loops: CDR1 LGHDT, CDR2 YNNKEL (reference sequence). The CDR3: CTSTMGLAKNIQYF. In DNA form, the CDR3 reads TGTACCAGCACGATGGGGCTAGCCAAAAACATTCAGTACTTC. The whole variable domain, remainder taken from reference TRBV3-1 and TRBJ2-4, is DTAVSQTPKYLVTQMGNDKSIKCEQNLGHDTMYWYKQDSKKFLKIMFSYNNKELIINETVPNRFSPKSPDKAHLNLHINSLELGDSAVYFCTSTMGLAKNIQYFGAGTRLSVL.

This clonotype was seen a handful of times. This chain links TRBV5-1 with TRBJ1-6; the D gene is possibly TRBD1 (5 bases). This CDR3 has 16 amino acids. Between the trimmed V and J ends, which lost 0 bases and 5 bases, there was a span of 12 bases. Germline V gives CDR1 SGHRS, CDR2 YFSETQ. The CDR3 protein is CASSLERQSDNSPLHF. DNA for the CDR3: TGCGCCAGCAGCTTGGAGCGACAGAGCGATAATTCACCCCTCCACTTT.

The V call is TRBV10-3, the J call TRBJ2-7; D is ambiguous. The CDR3 runs 12 residues. CDR1 and CDR2 from the germline V gene are ENHRY and SYGVKD. The ends were cut back, 2 bases at V and 6 bases at J, with 8 bases in the middle. The CDR3 reads CAISEPDGEQYF. CDR3 bases: TGTGCCATCAGTGAGCCGGATGGCGAGCAGTACTTC.

This clonotype appeared a few times. CDR3 DNA: TGCGCCAGCAGCTTGGGGGAGCCCTCCAATGAGCAGTTCTTC. Amino acid sequence: CASSLGEPSNEQFF. This chain joins TRBV5-1 and TRBJ2-5; a possible D gene is TRBD2 (5 bases). The DNA end is a closer match to TRBJ2-1, so the J assignment may be wrong. This CDR3 is built from 14 residues. In germline, CDR1 is SGHRS, CDR2 YFSETQ.

The gene calls are TRBV10-3 and TRBJ1-1; D gene unclear. The CDR3 covers 13 residues. Germline CDR1 ENHRY, CDR2 SYGVKD. The germline V and J ends were trimmed by 4 bases and 1 base, with 7 bases remaining between them. Here the CDR3 reads CAISVGRNTEAFF. The CDR3 DNA follows: TGTGCCATCAGTGTAGGCAGGAACACTGAAGCTTTCTTT.

In this sample, this clonotype turned up many times. The chain combines TRBV28 with TRBJ2-3; 8 nucleotides align to TRBD2. The CDR3 totals 15 residues. The V gene end was trimmed by 6 bases and the J gene end by 2 bases; junction bases not matched to a gene: 7. CDR1 is MDHEN, CDR2 SYDVKM, per germline. The CDR3 protein is CASSPLTSATDTQYF. CDR3 in DNA: TGTGCCAGCAGCCCCTTGACTAGCGCCACAGATACGCAGTATTTT.

This clonotype was found a few times. This chain connects TRBV20-1 to TRBJ2-3, with 8 bases identical to TRBD2. The length of the CDR3 is 16 residues. CDR1 is DFQATT and CDR2 is SNEGSKA in the germline V gene (reference sequence). Unmatched junction bases numbered 9, after V lost 0 bases and J lost 4 bases. The CDR3 here is CSARDLQREKSDTQYF. In nucleotides, the CDR3 is TGCAGTGCTAGAGACCTCCAGCGGGAGAAGTCAGATACGCAGTATTTT.

This clonotype was seen at least ten times. The rearrangement joins TRBV3-1 to TRBJ2-5; D might be TRBD1 (5 bases). CDR1 LGHDT and CDR2 YNNKEL come from the germline V gene (reference sequence). Deletions cut 5 bases from V and 4 bases from J, with 8 bases between. The CDR3 runs to 12 residues. DNA of the CDR3: TGTGCCAGCAGCGCAGGGCGAGAGACCCAGTACTTC. This sequence encodes CASSAGRETQYF.

This clonotype was found a few times. V and J are TRBV7-2 and TRBJ2-3; D remains unclear. V lost 5 bases and J 0 bases, leaving 9 bases between the germline ends. Germline V gene sequence: CDR1 SGHTA, CDR2 FQGNSA. This CDR3 has 14 residues. In nucleotides, the CDR3 is TGTGCCAGCAGCCACGGGCCGAGCACAGATACGCAGTATTTT. Translation gives CASSHGPSTDTQYF.

V is TRBV12-3 or TRBV12-4 and J is TRBJ1-6; TRBD1 matches at 7 bases. The trim removed 6 bases at V and 6 bases at J, leaving 8 bases unmatched. This CDR3 spans 15 amino acids. CDR3 DNA sequence: TGTGCCAGCAGGGAGGGTCAGGGGGGTAATTCACCCCTCCACTTT. Translated, it gives CASREGQGGNSPLHF.

V gene TRBV11-2 combines with J gene TRBJ2-5; no firm D call. Germline CDR1 reads SGHAT; CDR2 reads FQNNGV. The CDR3 loop spans 14 amino acids. V shed 1 base and J shed 3 bases, with 9 bases lying between them. The CDR3 loop reads CASSLGASKETQYF. CDR3 nucleotides: TGTGCCAGCAGCTTAGGAGCTTCGAAAGAGACCCAGTACTTC.

This rearrangement joins TRBV20-1 to TRBJ2-1; D unresolved. V was cut by 3 bases and J by 5 bases, with 14 bases left in between. The germline V gene encodes CDR1 DFQATT and CDR2 SNEGSKA (reference sequence). The CDR3 has 14 amino acids. The CDR3 reads CSASEISLNNEQFF. The CDR3 coding sequence is TGCAGTGCTAGCGAAATTAGTTTGAACAATGAGCAGTTCTTC.

The CDR3 sequence: CASSLSPYSNQPQHF. The CDR3, as DNA: TGTGCCAGTAGTCTAAGTCCCTATAGCAATCAGCCCCAGCATTTT. The chain is built from TRBV19 and TRBJ1-5; D not certain. Germline V gives CDR1 LNHDA, CDR2 SQIVND (reference sequence). This CDR3 comprises 15 residues. Trimming took 5 bases from V and 0 from J, leaving 11 bases between them.

This clonotype was seen more than once but under ten times. The gene calls are TRBV25-1 and TRBJ2-7; 7 nucleotides align to TRBD2. The CDR3 loop spans 17 amino acids. The ends lost 3 bases at V and 2 bases at J; junction bases unmatched: 13. CDR1 and CDR2 from the germline V gene are MGHDK and SYGVNS. As DNA, the CDR3 is TGTGCCAGCAGTGATTCCCCTAGCGGCTCAAAGGCCTACGAGCAGTACTTC. Translation gives CASSDSPSGSKAYEQYF.

This clonotype was seen many times. The chain is built from TRBV7-2 and TRBJ2-5; D might be TRBD1 (5 bases). The CDR3 extends over 15 amino acids. Trimming cost V 5 bases and J 1 base, with 14 bases left between them. In germline, CDR1 is SGHTA, CDR2 FQGNSA. CDR3 region: CASSRASGAQETQYF. CDR3 coding DNA: TGTGCCAGCAGCAGGGCTAGTGGGGCCCAAGAGACCCAGTACTTC.

This clonotype came up once. The chain has TRBV6-1 and TRBJ1-2; tentatively, D is TRBD1 (5 bases). CDR1 MNHNS and CDR2 SASEGT come from the germline V gene. The CDR3 totals 12 residues. Between the trimmed V and J ends, which lost 6 bases and 5 bases, there was a span of 10 bases. The CDR3 is CASRGEGYGYTF. The DNA for the CDR3 is TGTGCCAGCAGAGGGGAAGGGTATGGCTACACCTTC.